This T cell receptor beta chain stems from a study of blood T cells in healthy people across ages. V lost 0 bases, J lost 1 base, and 12 bases lay in between. The CDR3 has 16 residues. Concerning this clonotype: The target antigen is unknown.

The use of a sample-barcoded 5' primer and a J-beta primer mix characterized a second PCR of roughly 7 to 11 cycles. The template-switch adaptor, which had 12 random nucleotides, put a tag on each cDNA molecule. TCRdb itself ran the 5' RACE reads through MiXCR, one entry per CDR3 protein. The table lists around 1,600,000 distinct CDR3 sequences, approximately 39% of them singletons. Study results and caveats: Possibly confounding the expanded clonotype changes was the fact that donor CMV status was unknown.

Whenever a sample was processed, at least 6.5 million PBMCs were isolated. Source material: blood. The chain joins TRBV12-3 or TRBV12-4 to TRBJ1-1; TRBD1 might be the D (5 bases). The sequence derives from a woman under 30 in good health. The CDR3 bases are TGTGCCAGCAGTTTAGCGCTACGGGGCCCGAACACTGAAGCTTTCTTT. Residues: CASSLALRGPNTEAFF.